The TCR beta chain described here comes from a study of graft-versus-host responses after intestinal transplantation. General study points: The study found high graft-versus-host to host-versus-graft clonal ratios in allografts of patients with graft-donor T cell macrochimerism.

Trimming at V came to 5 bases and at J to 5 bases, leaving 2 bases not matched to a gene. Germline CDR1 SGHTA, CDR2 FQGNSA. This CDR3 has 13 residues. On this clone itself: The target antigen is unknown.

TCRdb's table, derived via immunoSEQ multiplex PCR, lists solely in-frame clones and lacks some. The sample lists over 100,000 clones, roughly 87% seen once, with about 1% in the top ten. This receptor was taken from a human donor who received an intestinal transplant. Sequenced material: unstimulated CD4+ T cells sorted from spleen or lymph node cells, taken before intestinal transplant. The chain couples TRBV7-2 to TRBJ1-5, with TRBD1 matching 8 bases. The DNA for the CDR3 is TGTGCCAGCAGCGCGGACAGGGATCAGCCCCAGCATTTT. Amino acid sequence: CASSADRDQPQHF.